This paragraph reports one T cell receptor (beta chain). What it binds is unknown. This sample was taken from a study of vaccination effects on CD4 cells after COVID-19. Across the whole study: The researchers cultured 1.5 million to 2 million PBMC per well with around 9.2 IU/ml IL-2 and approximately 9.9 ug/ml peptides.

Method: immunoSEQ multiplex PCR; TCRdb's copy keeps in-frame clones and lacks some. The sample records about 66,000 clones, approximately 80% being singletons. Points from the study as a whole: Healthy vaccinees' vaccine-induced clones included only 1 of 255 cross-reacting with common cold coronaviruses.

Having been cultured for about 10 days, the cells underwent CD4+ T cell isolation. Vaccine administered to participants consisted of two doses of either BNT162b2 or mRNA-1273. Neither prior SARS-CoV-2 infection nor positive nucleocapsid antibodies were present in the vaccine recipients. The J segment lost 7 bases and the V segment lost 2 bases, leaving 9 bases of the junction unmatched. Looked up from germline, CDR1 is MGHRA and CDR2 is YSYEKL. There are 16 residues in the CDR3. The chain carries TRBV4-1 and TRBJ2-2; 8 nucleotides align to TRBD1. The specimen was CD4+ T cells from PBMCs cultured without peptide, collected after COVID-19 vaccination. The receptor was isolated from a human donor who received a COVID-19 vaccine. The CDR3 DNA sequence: TGCGCCAGCAGCCAACCCCTCAGGACAGGGATCGGGGAGCTGTTTTTT. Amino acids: CASSQPLRTGIGELFF.